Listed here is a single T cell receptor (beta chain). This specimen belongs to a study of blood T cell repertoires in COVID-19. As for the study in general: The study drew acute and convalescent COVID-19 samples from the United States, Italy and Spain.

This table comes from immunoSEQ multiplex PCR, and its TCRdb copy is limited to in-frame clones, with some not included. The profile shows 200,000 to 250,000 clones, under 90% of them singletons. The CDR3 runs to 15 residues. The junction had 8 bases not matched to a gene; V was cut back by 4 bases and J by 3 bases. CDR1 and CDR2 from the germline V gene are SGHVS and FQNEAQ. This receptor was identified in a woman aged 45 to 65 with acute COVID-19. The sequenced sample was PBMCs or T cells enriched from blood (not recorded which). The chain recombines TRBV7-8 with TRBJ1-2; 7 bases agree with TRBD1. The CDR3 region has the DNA TGTGCCAGCAGCTCCCGACGACAGGGAGACTATGGCTACACCTTC. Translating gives CASSSRRQGDYGYTF.